The present entry profiles one T cell receptor (beta chain) with its context. Its antigen is not known. CDR1 and CDR2 from the germline V gene are MNHNS and SASEGT. With V trimmed by 10 bases and J by 0 bases, 4 bases remained unmatched. The CDR3 has 13 amino acids. The data belong to a study of T cell repertoires in cytomegalovirus infection. As for the study in general: Public TCR beta signature analysis indicated the presence of both CMV infection and matching HLA type.

Notes on the study in general: The ex vivo response showed dominance by HLA-C-restricted CMV-specific TCR beta clonotypes. Totalled public TCR beta family frequency picked out people who carried CMV plus the relevant HLA.

Using its own MiXCR run on the reads, TCRdb lists one record per CDR3 protein. The data hold some 900,000 distinct CDR3 sequences, with roughly 33% observed a single time. This chain uses TRBV6-1 with TRBJ2-7, with 9 bases identical to TRBD1. This clonotype was sampled from a human donor in good health (CMV status not recorded). Some clones in this sample may be carry-over from other donors' samples. This specimen consisted of cultured CD8+ T cells from PBMCs, obtained from culture after CMV antigen stimulation. CDR3 sequence: CATWTGVSYEQYF. For the CDR3, the DNA is TGTGCCACCTGGACAGGGGTCTCCTACGAGCAGTACTTC.